This record concerns one T cell receptor (beta chain) sequence. Only a few counts were recorded for this clonotype. This clone's antigen is unknown. A much bigger clone sits one base away, suggesting this may be a read error. This sample was included in a study of identical twins (TCRdb year 2016). At the level of the whole study: To test whether fetal clonotypes persist, the study used deep sequencing on TCR alpha and beta repertoires from monozygotic twins, unrelated adults of various ages, and cord blood. Replicate twin experiments were performed at different times using different library preparation protocols to rule out contamination.

On the study overall, not on this receptor specifically: Zero-insertion analyses could be partly confounded by invariant T cells such as MAIT and iNKT, although diverse VJ usage argued against such confounding for most clonotypes. Out-of-frame TCR alpha sequences shared between twins showed an excess of low generation-probability sequences compared with coincidental sharing between unrelated individuals. Recombination models systematically underestimated out-of-frame TCR alpha sharing in monozygotic twins but agreed with sharing between unrelated individuals. Fewer insertions were carried by abundant cord blood beta clonotypes; a weaker similar trend was observed in young adult naive repertoires, while no such trend was observed in memory repertoires. Because the same donors could not be followed over many years, the conclusions depended on cross-sectional statistical analysis. The excess sharing between twins in beta out-of-frame sequences was weaker because fewer shared sequences reduced the signal-to-noise ratio.

Library creation used 5' RACE. Sequencer: Illumina HiSeq 2000. Template switching added a universal primer binding site, and the final cDNA carried a unique molecular identifier that allowed TCR cDNA molecules to be counted accurately. Specific primers in the conserved constant-segment region were used to synthesize first-strand cDNA for the TCR alpha and beta chains. Each cDNA library was double barcoded, with a SMART-Mk sample barcode plus Illumina barcodes, to control for contamination. TruSeq adapter sequences, together with Illumina sample barcodes, were added in two successive PCR steps. Sequencing of the TCR alpha and beta cDNA libraries was done on the Illumina HiSeq platform using custom primers. The source study handled its data this way. Raw reads were processed with MiGEC to extract unique molecular identifiers, and MiXCR was used to determine CDR3 positions. For each individual, recombination models were inferred using an EM algorithm with the repgenHMM and IGoR tools. The tcR package in R was used for shared clonotype analysis, with sharing normalized by the product of cloneset sizes. To study raw recombination without the effects of thymic and clonal selection, out-of-frame nonproductive sequences were analyzed. TCRdb reran the public reads through fastp at Q25 and MiXCR, keeping productive beta chains. Rows are unified per CDR3 protein, each entry keeping the most common DNA and genes. The V and J calls come from TCRdb's annotation, not from the publication. This sample holds approximately 230,000 distinct CDR3 sequences; roughly an eighth were observed only once. Of the sample, approximately 10% falls within the top ten clones.

Only healthy Caucasian donors were included. Miltenyi CD45RO+ enrichment and human naive T-cell isolation kits were used to isolate memory (CD45RO+) and naive T cells from PBMC. The source is a woman in her late teens or twenties in good health. Sequenced material: memory (CD45RO+) T cells sorted from blood. The cell subset or site label corresponds to: CD45RO+ enriched T cells.

In nucleotides, the sequence is TGTGCCAGCAGATACACAGATACGCAGTATTTT. The resulting protein is CASRYTDTQYF. In this chain, TRBV2 is recombined with TRBJ2-3; there is no confident call for the D gene. Via the germline V gene, CDR1 is SNHLY and CDR2 FYNNEI. Counted from cysteine to phenylalanine, this CDR3 has 11 amino acids. Only CDR3 DNA remains: 33 bases, in frame from the first base. The junction shows trimming of 6 bases on V and 2 bases on J, plus 3 bases between the germline ends. The full variable domain, with segments outside the CDR3 supplied by the reference TRBV2 and TRBJ2-3 proteins, appears as EPEVTQTPSHQVTQMGQEVILRCVPISNHLYFYWYRQILGQKVEFLVSFYNNEISEKSEIFDDQFSVERPDGSNFTLKIRSTKLEDSAMYFCASRYTDTQYFGPGTRLTVL.